The 31 T cell receptor beta chains in this list originate from one sample, sequenced in a study of long-term antiretroviral therapy in people with HIV. The assay used was immunoSEQ (version v3.0), run at survey level. The protocol was immunoSEQ multiplex PCR, while the TCRdb copy is restricted to in-frame clones and leaves out a portion. The sample includes 25,000 to 30,000 clones, roughly 88% of them seen just once. This sample comprised unsorted PBMCs, obtained 3 years after starting antiretroviral therapy. These receptors were collected from a man aged 40-49 years with HIV.

V gene TRBV25-1 combines with J gene TRBJ2-2; possible D gene TRBD1, 6 bases. The CDR3 runs 17 residues. The V end was cut by 6 bases, the J end by 1 base, with 18 bases between. Germline V gives CDR1 MGHDK, CDR2 SYGVNS. The CDR3 is CASRGAESWGNTGELFF. The CDR3 DNA sequence: TGTGCCAGCAGGGGGGCAGAATCCTGGGGGAACACCGGGGAGCTGTTTTTT. The complete variable domain, with remaining parts taken from reference TRBV25-1 and TRBJ2-2, reads EADIYQTPRYLVIGTGKKITLECSQTMGHDKMYWYQQDPGMELHLIHYSYGVNSTEKGDLSSESTVSRIRTEHFPLTLESARPSHTSQYLCASRGAESWGNTGELFFGEGSRLTVL.

The chain has TRBV9 and TRBJ1-2; 7 bases align to TRBD1. The CDR3 totals 18 residues. Looked up from germline, CDR1 is SGDLS and CDR2 is YYNGEE. J was trimmed by 0 bases and V by 3 bases; bases with no gene match: 14. In nucleotides, the CDR3 is TGTGCCAGCAGCGCCAGCGTTCGGACAGGTCCCTCTAACTATGGCTACACCTTC. Translation gives CASSASVRTGPSNYGYTF. Based on the CDR3 plus reference TRBV9 and TRBJ1-2, the full variable domain is DSGVTQTPKHLITATGQRVTLRCSPRSGDLSVYWYQQSLDQGLQFLIQYYNGEERAKGNILERFSAQQFPDLHSELNLSSLELGDSALYFCASSASVRTGPSNYGYTFGSGTRLTVV.

The chain couples TRBV5-8 to TRBJ1-5, with unresolved D. Germline V gene sequence: CDR1 SGHTS, CDR2 YDEGEE. The CDR3 is made up of 15 amino acids. Trimming cost V 0 bases and J 0 bases, with 7 bases left between them. The CDR3, as DNA: TGTGCCAGCAGCTTGGAGGTGAATAGCAATCAGCCCCAGCATTTT. This encodes CASSLEVNSNQPQHF.

Here the CDR3 DNA reads TGTGCCAGCAGCTTGGGAGTCGACAGGGGGCGAACCTACGAGCAGTACTTC. This encodes CASSLGVDRGRTYEQYF. The chain employs TRBV5-8 and TRBJ2-7, with 10 bases fitting TRBD1. The junction had 8 bases not matched to a gene; V was cut back by 0 bases and J by 2 bases. The CDR3 runs to 17 residues. Germline CDR1 reads SGHTS; CDR2 reads YDEGEE.

This chain links TRBV6-1 with TRBJ1-2; D is perhaps TRBD1 (5 bases). CDR1 and CDR2 from the germline V gene are MNHNS and SASEGT. The CDR3 totals 14 residues. Trimming stripped 6 bases from V and 2 bases from J, with 13 bases between. Written as DNA, the CDR3 is TGTGCCAGCAGCACCTTACCAGGGAACTATGGCTACACCTTC. Translation: CASSTLPGNYGYTF.

The rearrangement joins TRBV6-1 to TRBJ1-1; 7 bases agree with TRBD1. V trimming: 2 bases; J trimming: 7 bases; junction bases outside the gene matches: 1. The CDR3 covers 12 residues. The germline V gene has CDR1 MNHNS and CDR2 SASEGT. The CDR3 loop is CASSENRGEAFF. The CDR3, as DNA: TGTGCCAGCAGTGAAAACAGGGGTGAAGCTTTCTTT.

The CDR3 is CASSGGYNTGELFF. CDR3 nucleotide sequence: TGTGCCAGCAGTGGTGGCTATAACACCGGGGAGCTGTTTTTT. This sequence joins TRBV2 and TRBJ2-2; D is uncertain. Germline CDR1 is SNHLY and CDR2 is FYNNEI. This CDR3 comprises 14 residues. The germline V and J ends were trimmed by 4 bases and 2 bases, with 8 bases remaining between them.

The chain combines TRBV7-9 with TRBJ2-5; a possible D gene is TRBD1 (6 bases). The CDR3 runs 13 residues. The ends were cut back, 5 bases at V and 4 bases at J, with 11 bases in the middle. Germline CDR1 and CDR2: SEHNR and FQNEAQ (reference sequence). CDR3 residues: CASSAGVAETQYF. As DNA, the CDR3 is TGTGCCAGCAGCGCAGGGGTCGCAGAGACCCAGTACTTC.

This clone was seen a few times. The J gene is TRBJ2-7, the V gene TRBV2; 9 bases fit TRBD2. Germline CDR1 SNHLY, CDR2 FYNNEI. J was trimmed by 4 bases and V by 7 bases; bases with no gene match: 8. This CDR3 has 14 residues. CDR3 protein: CASIIAGGRYEQYF. The CDR3 bases are TGTGCCAGCATCATTGCGGGGGGGCGATACGAGCAGTACTTC. Full variable domain (outside the CDR3, taken from reference TRBV2 and TRBJ2-7): EPEVTQTPSHQVTQMGQEVILRCVPISNHLYFYWYRQILGQKVEFLVSFYNNEISEKSEIFDDQFSVERPDGSNFTLKIRSTKLEDSAMYFCASIIAGGRYEQYFGPGTRLTVT.

The chain joins TRBV15 to TRBJ1-1, with TRBD1 matching 7 bases. V was clipped by 0 bases and J by 6 bases; unmatched bases: 4. This CDR3 region has 14 residues. Germline assignment: CDR1 LNHNV and CDR2 YYDKDF (reference sequence). In nucleotides, the CDR3 is TGTGCCACCAGCAGAGACAGGGGGACGGCTGAAGCTTTCTTT. Translating gives CATSRDRGTAEAFF.

The genes are TRBV4-2 and TRBJ2-3, with TRBD2 matching over 14 bases. V lost 0 bases, J lost 9 bases, and 5 bases stayed unmatched. The CDR3 covers 16 residues. In germline, CDR1 is LGHNA, CDR2 YNFKEQ. The CDR3 loop is CASSQDMGLAGATQYF. CDR3 in DNA: TGTGCCAGCAGCCAAGATATGGGACTAGCGGGAGCCACGCAGTATTTT.

The V and J genes are TRBV5-4 and TRBJ2-1; D not resolved. This CDR3 region has 14 residues. Germline-derived CDR1 and CDR2 are SGHNT and YYREEE (reference sequence). The germline V and J ends were trimmed by 2 bases and 2 bases, with 8 bases remaining between them. The CDR3 region has the DNA TGTGCCAGCAGCTTACTGCACGCCTACAATGAGCAGTTCTTC. It translates to CASSLLHAYNEQFF.

This chain joins TRBV6-7 and TRBJ2-1, with 10 positions matching TRBD1. TRBV6-7 is designated an ORF whose function remains uncertain. The CDR3 runs to 20 residues. After removal of 4 bases from V and 5 bases from J, the junction contained 20 bases not matched to a gene. The CDR3 loop reads CASSSRPDRGRIGAHNEQFF. The CDR3 nucleotides are TGTGCCAGCAGTTCCCGCCCCGACAGGGGGCGTATAGGGGCCCACAATGAGCAGTTCTTC.

The rearrangement joins TRBV7-2 to TRBJ2-7; 7 nucleotides agree with TRBD2. The CDR3 covers 14 residues. V lost 5 bases to trimming and J lost 0 bases; unmatched junction nucleotides: 4. Germline loops: CDR1 SGHTA, CDR2 FQGNSA. CDR3 loop: CASSTTSASYEQYF. CDR3 bases: TGTGCCAGCAGCACCACTAGCGCCTCCTACGAGCAGTACTTC.

This chain joins TRBV12-2 and TRBJ1-3. TRBV12-2 is assigned pseudogene status. The CDR3 runs to 17 residues. CDR3 in amino acids: CASPRGRGANSGNTIYF. The DNA of the CDR3 is TGTGCAAGTCCGCGCGGCCGGGGGGCAAACTCTGGAAACACCATATATTTT.

The chain carries TRBV29-1 and TRBJ1-1; the match to TRBD1 covers 7 bases. Germline lookup yields CDR1 SQVTM and CDR2 ANQGSEA. The V gene end was trimmed by 6 bases and the J gene end by 0 bases; junction bases not matched to a gene: 16. This CDR3 is built from 17 residues. This chain's CDR3 is CSVLKGAARSMNTEAFF. DNA for the CDR3: TGCAGCGTCCTAAAGGGGGCAGCACGAAGCATGAACACTGAAGCTTTCTTT.

J is TRBJ2-2 and V is TRBV11-1; tentatively, D is TRBD1 (5 bases). CDR1 and CDR2 from the germline V gene are SGHAT and FQDESV (reference sequence). CDR3 length equals 14 residues. V dropped 6 bases and J dropped 4 bases, with 12 bases sitting between them. The CDR3 coding sequence is TGTGCCAGCAGTTTACTTCAGGGCACCGGGGAGCTGTTTTTT. This gives the protein CASSLLQGTGELFF.

This chain links TRBV18 with TRBJ2-5; TRBD1 matches at 8 bases. V trimming: 0 bases; J trimming: 5 bases; junction bases outside the gene matches: 5. This CDR3 region has 15 residues. Germline lookup yields CDR1 KGHSH and CDR2 LQKENI. CDR3 in DNA: TGTGCCAGCTCACCACCGGACAGGGAACGGGAGACCCAGTACTTC. Amino acids: CASSPPDRERETQYF.

This clone has only a few counts. V is TRBV9 and J is TRBJ1-2; D unresolved. The CDR3 runs 14 residues. Germline loops: CDR1 SGDLS, CDR2 YYNGEE. The V end was cut by 0 bases, the J end by 1 base, with 7 bases between. CDR3 in DNA: TGTGCCAGCAGCGTAGTTGACGGTAACTATGGCTACACCTTC. It encodes CASSVVDGNYGYTF.

This sequence joins TRBV29-1 and TRBJ2-1, with D tentatively TRBD2 (6 bases). This CDR3 contains 12 residues. V lost 5 bases and J lost 4, with 9 bases in between. Germline V CDR1 and CDR2: SQVTM, ANQGSEA. This chain's CDR3 is CSVMGLYNEQFF. As DNA, the CDR3 is TGCAGCGTTATGGGACTTTACAATGAGCAGTTCTTC.

The V gene is TRBV11-3, the J gene TRBJ2-7; either TRBD1 or TRBD2 may supply D (5 bases each). Between the trimmed V and J ends, which lost 5 bases and 2 bases, there was a span of 13 bases. The CDR3 loop spans 14 amino acids. Germline V gives CDR1 SGHNT, CDR2 YENEEA. The DNA for the CDR3 is TGTGCCAGCAGCCAAGGGACGGGGACCTACGAGCAGTACTTC. Translation gives CASSQGTGTYEQYF.

The rearrangement joins TRBV10-2 to TRBJ1-5; TRBD1 is a possible D gene (5 bases). Trimming left V 9 bases short and J 4 bases short, with 16 bases between. Per the germline V gene, CDR1 is WSHSY and CDR2 is SAAADI. The CDR3 sequence is 14 residues long. CDR3 loop: CASSSGVVNQPQHF. Written as DNA, the CDR3 is TGCGCCAGTTCCTCGGGGGTTGTTAATCAGCCCCAGCATTTT.

Here the CDR3 DNA reads TGTGCCAGCAGCTTCCTAGGGGTTCTGAACACTGAAGCTTTCTTT. Translation: CASSFLGVLNTEAFF. The J gene is TRBJ1-1, the V gene TRBV7-2; weak D call: TRBD1 (5 bases). The CDR3 length is 15 residues. Germline V gene sequence: CDR1 SGHTA, CDR2 FQGNSA. Trimming pared 3 bases from V and 0 bases from J, leaving 11 bases between.

This rearrangement joins TRBV5-6 to TRBJ2-7; 8 bases align to TRBD1. The V gene's germline CDR1 is SGHDT and CDR2 YYEEEE. The ends lost 4 bases at V and 2 bases at J; junction bases unmatched: 5. The CDR3 contains 14 residues. The CDR3 nucleotides are TGTGCCAGCAGCCCGACAGGGGCAACCTACGAGCAGTACTTC. It specifies CASSPTGATYEQYF. The whole variable domain, remainder taken from reference TRBV5-6 and TRBJ2-7, is DAGVTQSPTHLIKTRGQQVTLRCSPKSGHDTVSWYQQALGQGPQFIFQYYEEEERQRGNFPDRFSGHQFPNYSSELNVNALLLGDSALYLCASSPTGATYEQYFGPGTRLTVT.

The chain links TRBV10-3 to TRBJ2-2; TRBD2 matches at 7 bases. CDR3 length: 16 residues. The V gene end was trimmed by 6 bases and the J gene end by 4 bases; junction bases not matched to a gene: 11. CDR1 is ENHRY and CDR2 is SYGVKD in the germline V gene. The CDR3 coding sequence is TGTGCCATCAGATCGTGGGCCAAGCGGGGCACCGGGGAGCTGTTTTTT. It specifies CAIRSWAKRGTGELFF.

The chain couples TRBV5-4 to TRBJ2-1; 9 bases agree with TRBD2. The CDR3 extends over 17 amino acids. The germline gives CDR1 SGHNT, CDR2 YYREEE (reference sequence). J lost 2 bases, V lost 0 bases, and 6 bases had no gene match. The CDR3 here is CASSLAVASGTYNEQFF. DNA for the CDR3: TGTGCCAGCAGCTTGGCCGTGGCTAGCGGGACCTACAATGAGCAGTTCTTC.

V and J are TRBV5-1 and TRBJ1-2; D gene unclear. Per the germline V gene, CDR1 is SGHRS and CDR2 is YFSETQ. V lost 0 bases and J 1 base, leaving 7 bases between the germline ends. This CDR3 is 14 amino acids long. CDR3 in amino acids: CASSLEGVNYGYTF. In DNA form, the CDR3 reads TGCGCCAGCAGCTTGGAGGGCGTTAACTATGGCTACACCTTC.

The DNA for the CDR3 is TGCGCCAGCACAAGGAACACTGAAGCTTTCTTT. Its protein is CASTRNTEAFF. The chain is built from TRBV10-2 and TRBJ1-1; D unclear. The CDR3 has 11 residues. Trimming cost V 7 bases and J 1 base, with 4 bases left between them. CDR1 is WSHSY, CDR2 SAAADI, per germline.

V is TRBV5-6 and J is TRBJ1-2; D gene unclear. V shed 6 bases and J shed 4 bases, with 16 bases lying between them. Germline CDR1 reads SGHDT; CDR2 reads YYEEEE. This CDR3 is 14 amino acids long. The CDR3 DNA reads TGTGCCAGCAACCTAAGGACGGGCGGCTATGGCTACACCTTC. This sequence encodes CASNLRTGGYGYTF.

The chain is built from TRBV7-2 and TRBJ1-2, with a tentative D call TRBD1 (5 bases). Germline CDR1 SGHTA, CDR2 FQGNSA. V was clipped by 4 bases and J by 2 bases, with 8 bases between them. The CDR3 is made up of 13 amino acids. The CDR3 spells CASSSGRNYGYTF. For the CDR3, the DNA is TGTGCCAGCAGCTCGGGACGGAACTATGGCTACACCTTC.

The chain joins TRBV5-6 to TRBJ2-3; D is unclear. CDR1 is SGHDT and CDR2 is YYEEEE in the germline V gene. V was cut by 0 bases and J by 6 bases, with 2 bases left in between. The CDR3 loop spans 11 amino acids. CDR3 DNA: TGTGCCAGCAGCTTGGTCGATACGCAGTATTTT. Its protein is CASSLVDTQYF.